The rows below give T cell receptor beta chains drawn from one sample of a study of blood T cell repertoires in COVID-19. The protocol was immunoSEQ multiplex PCR, while the TCRdb copy is restricted to in-frame clones and leaves out a portion. Here the sample spans over 150,000 clones, about 85% being singletons. Sample: PBMCs or T cells enriched from blood (not recorded which). These receptors all stem from a man in his forties who had recovered from COVID-19. The CDR3 runs from the conserved cysteine through the conserved F or W. D genes are given only for firm matches. Expanded clones get a size class; other rows say once, few or many, or leave the size out.

TRBV7-9,TRBJ1-4,-,TRBD1,TGTGCCAGCAGCTTATTAGGCAGGGGGGATGAAAAACTGTTTTTT,CASSLLGRGDEKLFF
TRBV27,TRBJ2-4,-,-,TGTGCCAGCAGTGGCAAAAAAAACATTCAGTACTTC,CASSGKKNIQYF
TRBV9,TRBJ2-3,-,TRBD2,TGTGCCAGCAGCCCCAAAGCGGGGGGGCCCACAGATACGCAGTATTTT,CASSPKAGGPTDTQYF
TRBV28,TRBJ1-6,-,-,TGTGCCAGCAGTTCTGGGCGCTCACCCCTCCACTTT,CASSSGRSPLHF
TRBV19,TRBJ1-5,few,-,TGTGCCAGTAGTCCCCAGTTGGGGCTCAATCAGCCCCAGCATTTT,CASSPQLGLNQPQHF
TRBV9,TRBJ1-2,once,-,TGTGCCAGCAGCTACTGGACAGCCGCTAACTATGGCTACACCTTC,CASSYWTAANYGYTF
TRBV11-2,TRBJ2-1,-,TRBD2,TGTGCCAGCAGCTTAGAGACGGGACTAGCGGGAGGGTACAATGAGCAGTTCTTC,CASSLETGLAGGYNEQFF
TRBV29-1,TRBJ2-1,-,-,TGCAGCGTCGCTACTCGTTCTAATGAGCAGTTCTTC,CSVATRSNEQFF
TRBV9,TRBJ2-7,-,TRBD1,TGTGCCAGCAGCCCCGGGACAGGTTCCTACGAGCAGTACTTC,CASSPGTGSYEQYF
TRBV20-1,TRBJ2-2,-,TRBD2,TGCAGTGCTAGTATGGGACTAGCGATCGGCGGGGAGCTGTTTTTT,CSASMGLAIGGELFF
TRBV12-3/TRBV12-4,TRBJ1-1,-,TRBD1,TGTGCCAGCTTGGACAGGGGCTCTGAAGCTTTCTTT,CASLDRGSEAFF
TRBV19,TRBJ2-7,-,-,TGTGCCAGTAAATCTACGCGGTCCTCCTACGAGCAGTACTTC,CASKSTRSSYEQYF
TRBV24-1,TRBJ2-1,-,-,TGTGCCACCAGTGATGGGCCCCACTCCTACAATGAGCAGTTCTTC,CATSDGPHSYNEQFF
TRBV7-9,TRBJ1-1,-,TRBD1,TGTGCCAGCAGCTTACCCATGGACAGGGGCACTGAAGCTTTCTTT,CASSLPMDRGTEAFF
TRBV7-2,TRBJ1-1,-,-,TGTGCCAGCAGCCCGGGGGGGCGCTTGAACACTGAAGCTTTCTTT,CASSPGGRLNTEAFF
TRBV15,TRBJ2-7,few,-,TGTGCCACCAGCAGAGATTTTGTGGCAGCGGTAGAGTACTTC,CATSRDFVAAVEYF
TRBV3-1/TRBV3-2,TRBJ1-4,-,-,TGTGCCAGCAGCCAAGAGGTCCCAGATGAAAAACTGTTTTTT,CASSQEVPDEKLFF